The 11 T cell receptor beta chains reported below all come from one sample, sequenced in a study of tissue T cells after allogeneic stem cell transplantation. Some clones are missing from TCRdb's copy, which holds only in-frame ones; the method was immunoSEQ multiplex PCR. The top ten clones hold 6.3% of a sample with some 3,700 clones, roughly 53% of them seen once. The time point was: mouse harvest day 7 after allogeneic transplant. Each mouse received 10^7 T-cell-depleted marrow cells plus 10^6 splenic CD5+ T cells by tail vein. Material: gut tissue. These receptors originate from a female BALB/c mouse given C57BL/6 T cells with graft-versus-host disease after an allogeneic hematopoietic cell transplant.

Note on this clone: Germline and genes here are mouse. The read is 1 residue too short to cover the CDR3 end, so that end is filled in from the germline J gene. The chain recombines TRBV12-2 with TRBJ2-4; 10 bases match TRBD2. The CDR3 consists of 15 residues. Germline CDR1 is SGHLS and CDR2 is HYDKME. The junction had 3 bases not matched to a gene; V was cut back by 4 bases and J by 0 bases. CDR3: CASSDWGVSQNTLYF. The CDR3 bases that were read are TGTGCCAGCTCCGACTGGGGGGTTAGTCAAAACACCTTGTAC.

With regard to this clone: All gene names here are mouse names. The read finishes 1 residue shy of the CDR3 end, and the germline J gene is used to complete it. The V gene is TRBV26, the J gene TRBJ1-1; D perhaps matches TRBD1 (5 bases). There are 14 residues in the CDR3. Germline CDR1 KGHPV, CDR2 FQNQEV (reference sequence). The germline V and J ends were trimmed by 2 bases and 0 bases, with 7 bases remaining between them. CDR3 region: CASSLGHSNTEVFF. Partial CDR3 DNA: TGTGCCAGCAGTCTGGGACATTCAAACACAGAAGTCTTC.

This clone has a single count. The gene names here belong to mouse. Read data end 1 residue before the CDR3 end; the end is taken from the germline J gene. This chain links TRBV13-3 with TRBJ1-2, with TRBD1 as a possible D gene (6 bases). The CDR3 extends over 14 amino acids. CDR1 and CDR2 from the germline V gene are NNHDY and SYVADS. V was cut by 1 base and J by 2 bases, with 9 bases left in between. The DNA read from the CDR3 is TGTGCCAGCAGTGATCAGGGGCGTAACTCCGACTACACC. The encoded protein is CASSDQGRNSDYT. The complete CDR3 reads CASSDQGRNSDYTF.

This clone was seen a handful of times. Genes and germline are mouse. The read falls 1 residue short of the CDR3 end, and the missing part is taken from the germline J gene. The chain links TRBV26 to TRBJ2-1; D is undetermined. Between the trimmed V and J ends, which lost 5 bases and 0 bases, there was a span of 8 bases. This CDR3 is 14 amino acids long. CDR1 KGHPV and CDR2 FQNQEV come from the germline V gene (reference sequence). CDR3 region: CASSLDGNYAEQFF. The part of the CDR3 DNA that was read is TGTGCCAGCAGTTTGGACGGTAACTATGCTGAGCAGTTC.

Concerning this clone itself: The gene symbols are mouse symbols. The CDR3 end falls 1 residue outside the read, so it is completed with the germline J gene. The chain recombines TRBV26 with TRBJ2-7, with a possible D match to TRBD1 (6 bases). The germline CDR1 and CDR2 sequences are KGHPV and FQNQEV (reference sequence). The CDR3 consists of 13 residues. V was trimmed by 4 bases and J by 0 bases, leaving 7 bases between them. The covered CDR3 bases are TGTGCCAGCAGTCGGGACAACTCCTATGAACAGTAC. Residues: CASSRDNSYEQY. The full CDR3 protein is CASSRDNSYEQYF.

In its sample, this clone ranks as medium-sized. Gene labels here are mouse ones. Partial CDR3 DNA: TGTGCCAGCAGCTTAGTCAAGTATGAACAGTAC. Its protein is CASSLVKYEQY. The CDR3 reads in full as CASSLVKYEQYF. The rearrangement joins TRBV3 to TRBJ2-7; D gene uncertain. The read gets to within 1 residue of the CDR3 end, and the germline J gene fills in the rest. This CDR3 has 12 amino acids. Germline V CDR1 and CDR2: SNHLY, FYNGKV (reference sequence). Trimming removed 1 base from V and 4 bases from J, with 5 bases in between.

Points on this clone: Genes and germline come from the mouse. The sequenced fragment ends 1 residue before the CDR3 boundary, so the rest is inferred from the germline J gene. The gene calls are TRBV3 and TRBJ1-5, with a tentative D call TRBD1 (5 bases). The CDR3 is 14 residues long. Germline V CDR1 and CDR2: SNHLY, FYNGKV (reference sequence). V lost 5 bases, J lost 0 bases, and 8 bases lay in between. CDR3 DNA (partial): TGTGCCAGCAGCCGACAGAATAACAACCAGGCTCCGCTT. It specifies CASSRQNNNQAPL. The full-length CDR3 reads as CASSRQNNNQAPLF.

With respect to this clone: The genes and germline here are from mouse. Coverage ceases 1 residue before the CDR3 finishes, and the germline J gene fills in the end. The chain employs TRBV29 and TRBJ2-5; 8 bases line up with TRBD2. The CDR3 spans 16 residues. With V trimmed by 0 bases and J by 6 bases, 8 bases remained unmatched. CDR1 MSHET and CDR2 SYDVDS come from the germline V gene. Partial CDR3 DNA: TGTGCTAGCAGTTTATCGTGGGGGGGGGTCGAGGACACCCAGTAC. This sequence encodes CASSLSWGGVEDTQY. The whole CDR3 reads CASSLSWGGVEDTQYF. Full variable domain (rest looked up from reference TRBV29 and TRBJ2-5): DMKVTQMPRYLIKRMGENVLLECGQDMSHETMYWYRQDPGLGLQLIYISYDVDSNSEGDIPKGYRVSRKKREHFSLILDSAKTNQTSVYFCASSLSWGGVEDTQYFGPGTRLLVL.

This clone was seen just once. Genes and germline come from the mouse. The CDR3 end is not reached by the read, which stops 1 residue before it; the germline J gene fills it in. The chain combines TRBV1 with TRBJ1-1, with 7 bases fitting TRBD1. CDR3 length: 13 amino acids. The germline gives CDR1 NSQYPW, CDR2 LRSPGD (reference sequence). J lost 3 bases, V lost 5 bases, and 3 bases had no gene match. CDR3 DNA, as far as it was read: TGCACCTGCAGTCCCGGGACAGACACAGAAGTCTTC. Amino acid sequence: CTCSPGTDTEVF. The entire CDR3 sequence reads CTCSPGTDTEVFF.

Concerning this clone itself: Genes and germline come from the mouse. The read terminates 1 residue before the CDR3 end, so the remaining end is supplied by the germline J gene. This chain joins TRBV26 and TRBJ2-7; TRBD1 might be the D (6 bases). V lost 2 bases and J lost 5, with 7 bases in between. Germline V gene lookup returns CDR1 KGHPV and CDR2 FQNQEV (reference sequence). This CDR3 contains 12 residues. The CDR3 loop reads CASSLGDNEQYF. CDR3 bases read: TGTGCCAGCAGTCTGGGGGACAATGAACAGTAC.

A note on this clone: Gene names are the mouse ones. The sequenced fragment ends 1 residue before the CDR3 boundary, so the rest is inferred from the germline J gene. J is TRBJ1-3 and V is TRBV20; D not resolved. Germline V gives CDR1 GFQATS, CDR2 STVNSAI. CDR3 size: 12 residues. V was clipped by 1 base and J by 4 bases, with 5 bases between them. The sequenced part of the CDR3 DNA is TGTGGTGCTAGGGGGCCAGGAAATACGCTCTAT. The encoded protein is CGARGPGNTLY. The whole CDR3 sequence reads CGARGPGNTLYF. Full variable domain (remainder filled in from reference TRBV20 and TRBJ1-3): GALVYQYPRRTICKSGTSMRMECQAVGFQATSVAWYRQSPQKTFELIALSTVNSAIKYEQNFTQEKFPISHPNLSFSSMTVLNAYLEDRGLYLCGARGPGNTLYFGEGSRLIVV.